This paragraph reports one T cell receptor beta chain. The authors sequenced TCR beta from blood CD8+ and CD4+ T cells. Controls were healthy donors chosen to match patients in age and sex. TEMRA cells were FACS-enriched, unlike CD8+ and CD4+ T cells, which were negatively isolated. Reverse transcription used about 0.5 to 1 ug RNA and random hexamers. The authors amplified TCR beta CDR3 across 54 Vbeta and 13 Jbeta using immunoSEQ multiplex PCR. One entry per CDR3 protein, called by TCRdb with MiXCR from the immunoSEQ multiplex PCR reads. The data show roughly 130,000 distinct CDR3 sequences, about 95% seen once. The data were taken from a study of CD8 T cells in Susac syndrome. The CDR3 loop spans 15 amino acids. V was shortened by 2 bases and J by 4 bases, with 16 bases between the two germline ends. Germline V gene sequence: CDR1 SGHRS, CDR2 YFSETQ.

Sequencing was carried out using CD4+ T cells from PBMCs. The chain is built from TRBV5-1 and TRBJ2-7; perhaps TRBD1 as D (5 bases). This sequence originates from a human donor in good health. The CDR3 sequence: CASSFLPGPGYEQYF. The CDR3 DNA is TGCGCCAGCAGCTTCCTACCGGGCCCAGGGTACGAGCAGTACTTC.